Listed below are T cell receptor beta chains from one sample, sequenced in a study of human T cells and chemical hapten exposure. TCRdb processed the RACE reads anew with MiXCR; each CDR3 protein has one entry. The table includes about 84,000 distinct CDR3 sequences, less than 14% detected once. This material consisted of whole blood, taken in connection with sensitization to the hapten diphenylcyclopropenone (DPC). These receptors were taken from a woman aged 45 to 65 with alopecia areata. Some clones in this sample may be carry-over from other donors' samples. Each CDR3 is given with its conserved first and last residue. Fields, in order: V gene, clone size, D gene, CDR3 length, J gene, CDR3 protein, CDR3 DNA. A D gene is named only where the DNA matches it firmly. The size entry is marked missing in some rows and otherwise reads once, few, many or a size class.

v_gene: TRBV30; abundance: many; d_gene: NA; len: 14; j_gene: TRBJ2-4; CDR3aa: CAYRGGLAKNIQYF; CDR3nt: TGTGCCTACAGGGGAGGACTAGCCAAAAACATTCAGTACTTC
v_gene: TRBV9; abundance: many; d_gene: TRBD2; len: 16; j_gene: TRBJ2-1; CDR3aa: CASSVEMSGSSNEQFF; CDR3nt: TGTGCCAGCAGCGTAGAGATGAGCGGGAGCAGCAATGAGCAGTTCTTC
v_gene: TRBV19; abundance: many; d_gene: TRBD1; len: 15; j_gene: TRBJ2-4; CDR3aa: CASRPDRAAKNIQYF; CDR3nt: TGTGCCAGTAGACCAGACAGGGCGGCCAAAAACATTCAGTACTTC
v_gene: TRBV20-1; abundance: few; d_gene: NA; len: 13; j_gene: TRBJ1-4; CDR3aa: CSALRATNEKLFF; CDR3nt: TGCAGTGCCCTCCGGGCAACTAATGAAAAACTGTTTTTT
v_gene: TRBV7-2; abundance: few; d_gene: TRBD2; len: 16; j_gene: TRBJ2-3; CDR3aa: CASRPGTSASTDTQYF; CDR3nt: TGTGCCAGCAGACCCGGGACTAGCGCCAGCACAGATACGCAGTATTTT
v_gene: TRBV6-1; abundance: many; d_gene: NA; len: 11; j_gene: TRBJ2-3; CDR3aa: CASRGLDTQYF; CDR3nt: TGTGCCAGCAGGGGACTAGATACGCAGTATTTT
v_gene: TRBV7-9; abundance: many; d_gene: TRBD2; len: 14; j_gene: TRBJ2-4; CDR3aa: CASSLSAGGGIQYF; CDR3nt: TGTGCCAGCAGCTTATCAGCGGGAGGGGGTATTCAGTACTTC
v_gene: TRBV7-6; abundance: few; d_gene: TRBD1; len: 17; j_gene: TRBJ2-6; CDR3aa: CASSLEARGHGANVLTF; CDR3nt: TGTGCCAGCAGCTTAGAAGCCAGGGGGCATGGGGCCAACGTCCTGACTTTC
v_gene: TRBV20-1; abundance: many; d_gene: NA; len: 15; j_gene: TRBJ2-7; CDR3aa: CSARDLGRPAGEQYF; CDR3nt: TGCAGTGCTAGAGATCTCGGGAGACCTGCTGGGGAGCAGTACTTC
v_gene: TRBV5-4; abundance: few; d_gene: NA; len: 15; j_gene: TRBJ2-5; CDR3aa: CASSPTGLVEETQYF; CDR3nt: TGTGCCAGCAGCCCAACCGGGCTAGTAGAAGAGACCCAGTACTTC
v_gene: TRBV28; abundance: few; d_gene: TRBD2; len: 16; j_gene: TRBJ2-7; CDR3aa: CASSTPRGVSSYEQYF; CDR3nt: TGTGCCAGCAGCACACCCCGGGGGGTTAGCTCCTACGAGCAGTACTTC
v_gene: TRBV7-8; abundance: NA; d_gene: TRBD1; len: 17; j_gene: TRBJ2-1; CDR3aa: CASSSTSRDRVNNEQFF; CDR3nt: TGTGCCAGCAGCTCTACATCCCGGGACAGGGTTAATAATGAGCAGTTCTTC
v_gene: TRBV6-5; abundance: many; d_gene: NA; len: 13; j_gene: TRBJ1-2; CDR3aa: CASSPTGTYGYTF; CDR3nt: TGTGCCAGCAGCCCCACCGGGACCTATGGCTACACCTTC
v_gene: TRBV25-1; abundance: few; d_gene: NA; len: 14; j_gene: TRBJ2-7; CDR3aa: CATETGTWRSEQYF; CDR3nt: TGTGCCACCGAAACCGGGACCTGGCGGTCCGAGCAGTACTTC
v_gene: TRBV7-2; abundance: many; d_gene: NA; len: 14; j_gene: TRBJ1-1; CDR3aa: CASSLDRVYEEAFF; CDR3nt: TGTGCCAGCAGCTTAGATCGCGTTTATGAGGAAGCTTTCTTT
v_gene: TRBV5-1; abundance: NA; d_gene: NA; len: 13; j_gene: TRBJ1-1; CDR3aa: CASSLWGATEAFF; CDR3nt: TGCGCCAGCAGCTTGTGGGGGGCGACTGAAGCTTTCTTT
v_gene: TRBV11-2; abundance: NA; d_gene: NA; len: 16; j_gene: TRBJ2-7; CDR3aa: CASSLVPGTEPYEQYF; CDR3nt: TGTGCCAGCAGCTTAGTACCGGGGACCGAACCCTACGAGCAGTACTTC
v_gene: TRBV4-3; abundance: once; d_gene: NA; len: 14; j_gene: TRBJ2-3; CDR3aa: CASSQVDSTDTQYF; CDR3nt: TGCGCCAGCAGCCAAGTTGATTCCACAGATACGCAGTATTTT
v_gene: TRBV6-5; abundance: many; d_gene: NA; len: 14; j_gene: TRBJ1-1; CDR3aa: CASRGGGANTEAFF; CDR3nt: TGTGCCAGCAGAGGGGGGGGCGCTAACACTGAAGCTTTCTTT
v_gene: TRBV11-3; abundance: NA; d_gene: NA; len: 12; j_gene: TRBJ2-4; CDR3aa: CASSLAPGPTDF; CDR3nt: TGTGCCAGCAGCTTAGCTCCGGGACCGACAGACTTC
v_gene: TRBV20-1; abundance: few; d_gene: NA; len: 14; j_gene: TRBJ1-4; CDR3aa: CSAPLGARPEKLFF; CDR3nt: TGCAGTGCCCCCCTGGGGGCTCGGCCTGAAAAACTGTTTTTT
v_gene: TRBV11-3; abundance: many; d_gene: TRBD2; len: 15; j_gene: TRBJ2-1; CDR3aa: CASSGTASGTGEQFF; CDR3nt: TGTGCCAGCAGCGGTACGGCTAGCGGGACTGGTGAGCAGTTCTTC
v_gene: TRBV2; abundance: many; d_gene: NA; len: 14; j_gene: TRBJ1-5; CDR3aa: CASSIDRSNQPQHF; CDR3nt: TGTGCCAGCAGTATCGACAGGTCCAATCAGCCCCAGCATTTT
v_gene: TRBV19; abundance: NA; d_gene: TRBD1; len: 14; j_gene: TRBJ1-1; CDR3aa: CASSDRGRGTEAFF; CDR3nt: TGTGCCAGTTCCGACAGGGGCCGGGGCACTGAAGCTTTCTTT
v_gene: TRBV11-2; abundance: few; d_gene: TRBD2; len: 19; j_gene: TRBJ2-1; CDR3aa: CASSLMGTSGSGSYNEQFF; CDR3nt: TGTGCCAGCAGCTTAATGGGGACTAGCGGGAGTGGCTCCTACAATGAGCAGTTCTTC
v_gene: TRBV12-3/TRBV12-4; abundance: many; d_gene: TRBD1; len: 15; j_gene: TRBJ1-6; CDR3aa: CASSLRTGGNSPLHF; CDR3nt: TGTGCCAGCAGTTTAAGGACAGGGGGGAATTCACCCCTCCACTTT
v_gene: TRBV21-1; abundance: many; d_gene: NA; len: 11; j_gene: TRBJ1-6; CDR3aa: CASSTYILLHF; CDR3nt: TGTGCCAGCAGCACCTACATACTCCTCCACTTT
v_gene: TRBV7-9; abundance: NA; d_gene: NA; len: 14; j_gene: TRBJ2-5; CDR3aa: CASSPAVAGETQYF; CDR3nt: TGTGCCAGCAGCCCCGCCGTTGCTGGGGAGACCCAGTACTTC
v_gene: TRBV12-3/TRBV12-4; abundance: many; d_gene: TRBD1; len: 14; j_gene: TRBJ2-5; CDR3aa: CASSPRTGFETQYF; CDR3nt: TGTGCCAGCAGTCCGCGGACAGGGTTTGAGACCCAGTACTTC
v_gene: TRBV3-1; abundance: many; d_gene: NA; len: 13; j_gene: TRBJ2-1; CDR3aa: CASSQGDWREQFF; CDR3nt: TGTGCCAGCAGCCAAGGAGACTGGCGTGAGCAGTTCTTC
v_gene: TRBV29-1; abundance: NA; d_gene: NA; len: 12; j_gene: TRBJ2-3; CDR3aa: CSTSEGTDTQYF; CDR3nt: TGCAGCACTTCTGAGGGCACAGATACGCAGTATTTT
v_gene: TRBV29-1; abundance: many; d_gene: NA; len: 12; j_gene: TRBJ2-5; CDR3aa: CSGGTAQETQYF; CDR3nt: TGCAGCGGGGGGACCGCACAAGAGACCCAGTACTTC
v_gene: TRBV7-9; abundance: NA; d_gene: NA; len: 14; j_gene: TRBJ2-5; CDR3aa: CASSLATAVEPQYF; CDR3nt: TGTGCCAGCAGCTTAGCGACGGCAGTGGAGCCCCAGTACTTC
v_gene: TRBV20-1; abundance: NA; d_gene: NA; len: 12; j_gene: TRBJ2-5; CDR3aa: CSARRGEETQYF; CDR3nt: TGCAGTGCTAGAAGGGGCGAAGAGACCCAGTACTTC
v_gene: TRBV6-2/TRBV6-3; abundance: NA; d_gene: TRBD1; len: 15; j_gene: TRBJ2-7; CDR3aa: CASTNPGGAVDEQYF; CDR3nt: TGTGCCAGCACGAATCCAGGGGGAGCGGTCGACGAGCAGTACTTC
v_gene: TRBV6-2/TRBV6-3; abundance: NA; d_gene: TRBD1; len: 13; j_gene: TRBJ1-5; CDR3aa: CATLDRGNQPQHF; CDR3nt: TGTGCCACCCTCGACAGGGGCAATCAGCCCCAGCATTTT
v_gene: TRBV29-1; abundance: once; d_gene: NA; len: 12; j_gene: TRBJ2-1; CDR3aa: CSVTATYNEQFF; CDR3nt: TGCAGCGTTACAGCCACTTACAATGAGCAGTTCTTC
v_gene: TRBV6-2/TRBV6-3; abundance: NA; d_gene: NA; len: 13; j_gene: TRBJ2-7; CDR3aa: CASSRPGTGEQYF; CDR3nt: TGTGCCAGCAGTCGACCAGGGACCGGCGAGCAGTACTTC
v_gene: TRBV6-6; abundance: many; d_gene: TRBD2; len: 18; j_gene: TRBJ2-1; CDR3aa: CASSSRGGLAGGQNEQFF; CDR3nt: TGTGCCAGCAGCTCTCGAGGGGGGCTAGCGGGAGGGCAAAATGAGCAGTTCTTC
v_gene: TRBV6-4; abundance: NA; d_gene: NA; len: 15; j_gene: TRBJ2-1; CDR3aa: CASSASTSSYNEQFF; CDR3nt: TGTGCCAGCAGTGCCAGCACCAGCTCCTACAATGAGCAGTTCTTC
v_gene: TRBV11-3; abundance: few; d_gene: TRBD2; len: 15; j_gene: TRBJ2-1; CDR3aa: CASSQSDTSGRGQFF; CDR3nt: TGTGCCAGCAGCCAATCGGATACTAGCGGGAGGGGACAGTTCTTC
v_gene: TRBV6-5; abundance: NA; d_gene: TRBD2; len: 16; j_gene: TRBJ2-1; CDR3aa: CASSPGSAGRGDEQFF; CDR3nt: TGTGCCAGCAGCCCCGGATCAGCGGGACGGGGGGATGAGCAGTTCTTC
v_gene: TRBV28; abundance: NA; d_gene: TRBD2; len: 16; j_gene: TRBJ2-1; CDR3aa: CASSLVGLDHYNEQFF; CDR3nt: TGTGCCAGCAGTTTAGTAGGACTAGACCACTACAATGAGCAGTTCTTC
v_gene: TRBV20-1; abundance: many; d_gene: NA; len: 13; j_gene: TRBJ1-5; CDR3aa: CSASGTSNQPQHF; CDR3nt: TGCAGTGCGAGCGGGACAAGTAATCAGCCCCAGCATTTT
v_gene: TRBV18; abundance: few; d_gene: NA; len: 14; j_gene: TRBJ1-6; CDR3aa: CASSPGREGSPLHF; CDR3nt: TGTGCCAGCTCACCAGGCAGGGAGGGTTCACCCCTCCACTTT
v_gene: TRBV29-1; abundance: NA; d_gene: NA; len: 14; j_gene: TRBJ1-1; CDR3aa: CSATVPGKGTEAFF; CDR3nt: TGCAGCGCCACAGTCCCGGGGAAAGGAACTGAAGCTTTCTTT
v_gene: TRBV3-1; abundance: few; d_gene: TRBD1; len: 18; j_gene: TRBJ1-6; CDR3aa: CASSQRTGPSSYNSPLHF; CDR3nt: TGTGCCAGCAGCCAGCGGACAGGGCCAAGCTCCTATAATTCACCCCTCCACTTT
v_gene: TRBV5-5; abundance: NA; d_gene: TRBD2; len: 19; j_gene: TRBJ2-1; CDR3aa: CASSLDAGTSGSSYNEQFF; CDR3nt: TGTGCCAGCAGCTTGGACGCGGGGACTAGCGGGAGCTCCTACAATGAGCAGTTCTTC
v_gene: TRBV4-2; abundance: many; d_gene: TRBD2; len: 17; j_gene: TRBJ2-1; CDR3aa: CASSQETASGRGNEQFF; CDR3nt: TGTGCCAGCAGCCAAGAGACTGCTAGCGGGAGGGGGAATGAGCAGTTCTTC
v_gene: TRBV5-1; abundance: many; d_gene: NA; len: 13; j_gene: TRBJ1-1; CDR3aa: CASSKDRLTEAFF; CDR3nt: TGCGCCAGCAGCAAAGACAGGCTAACTGAAGCTTTCTTT